These 25 T cell receptor beta chains were sequenced from one sample in a study of shared clonotypes between healthy human individuals. Here immunoSEQ multiplex PCR was the method, and the copy in TCRdb shows in-frame clones only, minus some. The sample has about 530,000 clones; approximately 95% are singletons. Sequences were obtained from naive CD4+ T cells sorted from blood. The subset is: CD45RA+ positively selected. These receptors all stem from a woman aged 25 to 39 in good health.

This clone appeared once. This chain links TRBV14 with TRBJ2-7, with D tentatively TRBD1 or TRBD2 (5 bases each). V lost 0 bases and J lost 5, with 14 bases in between. The germline V gene encodes CDR1 SGHDN and CDR2 FVKESK. This CDR3 is built from 15 residues. The CDR3 bases are TGTGCCAGCAGCCAAGAAAGAGGGGTTCTCGACGAGCAGTACTTC. Its translation is CASSQERGVLDEQYF.

The V call is TRBV5-5, the J call TRBJ2-5, with TRBD2 identical over 7 bases. Germline CDR1 reads SGHKS; CDR2 reads YYEKEE (reference sequence). The CDR3 spans 12 residues. Germline trimming cut 4 bases from V and 3 bases from J; bases unmatched to any gene: 0. The DNA of the CDR3 is TGTGCCAGCAGCCTAGCGGAAGAGACCCAGTACTTC. It codes for CASSLAEETQYF.

The CDR3 reads CASRQGQEGTEAFF. CDR3 coding DNA: TGCGCCAGCAGACAGGGACAGGAGGGCACTGAAGCTTTCTTT. This chain connects TRBV5-1 to TRBJ1-1; 8 nucleotides line up with TRBD1. Germline V lookup: CDR1 SGHRS, CDR2 YFSETQ. J lost 4 bases, V lost 5 bases, and 7 bases had no gene match. This CDR3 is built from 14 residues. Variable domain in full (rest from reference TRBV5-1 and TRBJ1-1): KAGVTQTPRYLIKTRGQQVTLSCSPISGHRSVSWYQQTPGQGLQFLFEYFSETQRNKGNFPGRFSGRQFSNSRSEMNVSTLELGDSALYLCASRQGQEGTEAFFGQGTRLTVV.

The gene calls are TRBV19 and TRBJ2-7; D might be TRBD2 (5 bases). Deletions cut 5 bases from V and 12 bases from J, with 20 bases between. CDR3 length: 13 residues. Germline CDR1 reads LNHDA; CDR2 reads SQIVND (reference sequence). CDR3 DNA: TGTGCCAGTAGTGCCACGATTGAGGCTAGCCGGTACTTC. Translation gives CASSATIEASRYF.

CDR3 in DNA: TGTGCCAGCAGCAAGCTAGGGAGCTCCTACGAGCAGTACTTC. Translated: CASSKLGSSYEQYF. The genes are TRBV11-1 and TRBJ2-7; D is perhaps TRBD2 (5 bases). Germline CDR1 SGHAT, CDR2 FQDESV (reference sequence). The V end lost 5 bases, the J end lost 0 bases, and 11 bases lay between the germline ends. The CDR3 length is 14 residues.

The chain links TRBV5-5 to TRBJ2-3, with 7 bases that match TRBD2. The CDR3 is 16 residues long. CDR1 and CDR2 from the germline V gene are SGHKS and YYEKEE (reference sequence). Trimming at V came to 6 bases and at J to 0 bases, leaving 10 bases not matched to a gene. This CDR3 is CASTHGEGGSTDTQYF. CDR3 DNA sequence: TGTGCCAGCACCCACGGGGAGGGAGGGAGCACAGATACGCAGTATTTT. Combining the CDR3 with reference TRBV5-5 and TRBJ2-3 gives the whole variable domain DAGVTQSPTHLIKTRGQQVTLRCSPISGHKSVSWYQQVLGQGPQFIFQYYEKEERGRGNFPDRFSARQFPNYSSELNVNALLLGDSALYLCASTHGEGGSTDTQYFGPGTRLTVL.

The chain links TRBV7-9 to TRBJ1-1; D unclear. Germline CDR1 reads SEHNR; CDR2 reads FQNEAQ (reference sequence). Trimming removed 5 bases from V and 7 bases from J, with 14 bases in between. CDR3 length: 13 amino acids. This CDR3 reads CASSHYGRNEAFF. The DNA of the CDR3 is TGTGCCAGCAGCCACTATGGACGGAATGAAGCTTTCTTT. The complete variable domain, with remaining parts taken from reference TRBV7-9 and TRBJ1-1, reads DTGVSQNPRHKITKRGQNVTFRCDPISEHNRLYWYRQTLGQGPEFLTYFQNEAQLEKSRLLSDRFSAERPKGSFSTLEIQRTEQGDSAMYLCASSHYGRNEAFFGQGTRLTVV.

The J gene is TRBJ2-1, the V gene TRBV4-2, with 7 bases aligning to TRBD2. The CDR3 contains 15 residues. With 4 bases clipped from V and 4 bases from J, the junction kept 7 bases outside the gene matches. Germline V lookup: CDR1 LGHNA, CDR2 YNFKEQ. This CDR3 reads CASSPKAGSYNEQFF. The CDR3 DNA is TGTGCCAGCAGCCCGAAAGCGGGGTCTTACAATGAGCAGTTCTTC.

This rearrangement joins TRBV18 to TRBJ1-1; unclear D gene. Germline lookup yields CDR1 KGHSH and CDR2 LQKENI. Trimming removed 8 bases from V and 1 base from J, with 14 bases in between. This CDR3 is built from 14 residues. The CDR3 nucleotides are TGTGCCAGCGCGCTGGGTGGACCGAACACTGAAGCTTTCTTT. As protein: CASALGGPNTEAFF.

The chain has TRBV6-5 and TRBJ2-5; tentatively, D is TRBD1 (6 bases). The germline V and J ends were trimmed by 6 bases and 7 bases, with 21 bases remaining between them. Per germline, CDR1 MNHEY and CDR2 SVGAGI. The CDR3 is 15 residues long. CDR3 nucleotide sequence: TGTGCCAGCAGCCCTTCGGGACACACCAAGGTGACCCAGTACTTC. The encoded protein is CASSPSGHTKVTQYF.

V and J are TRBV7-9 and TRBJ1-2; the D gene is possibly TRBD1 (6 bases). Germline V gene lookup returns CDR1 SEHNR and CDR2 FQNEAQ (reference sequence). The V gene lost 2 bases and the J gene lost 6 bases, with 13 bases spanning the gap. The CDR3 has 14 amino acids. In DNA form, the CDR3 reads TGTGCCAGCAGCTTATTGACAGGAATAGATGGCTACACCTTC. Translation gives CASSLLTGIDGYTF.

CDR3 in DNA: TGTGCCAGCAGCTTAGATGTGGCGGGGGGGCTCACAGATACGCAGTATTTT. Its protein product is CASSLDVAGGLTDTQYF. This rearrangement joins TRBV7-2 to TRBJ2-3; 9 bases agree with TRBD2. The CDR3 is made up of 17 amino acids. Germline CDR1 is SGHTA and CDR2 is FQGNSA. Unmatched junction bases numbered 7, after V lost 1 base and J lost 2 bases.

The chain couples TRBV6-4 to TRBJ2-1, with 8 bases fitting TRBD2. Looked up from germline, CDR1 is MRHNA and CDR2 is SNTAGT. The CDR3 sequence is 15 residues long. V shed 4 bases, J shed 9 bases, and the junction held 11 bases outside the gene matches. CDR3 DNA sequence: TGTGCCAGCAGTGTGGGGACTAGGGGGACGGGTGAGCAGTTCTTC. Its protein is CASSVGTRGTGEQFF.

The gene calls are TRBV5-1 and TRBJ2-7; D remains ambiguous. V was shortened by 7 bases and J by 0 bases, with 17 bases between the two germline ends. The CDR3 loop spans 15 amino acids. Germline V gives CDR1 SGHRS, CDR2 YFSETQ. CDR3 sequence (DNA): TGCGCCAGCTGTCCCGGTGACACCAACTCCTACGAGCAGTACTTC. Residues: CASCPGDTNSYEQYF. The variable domain in full, with the rest retrieved from reference TRBV5-1 and TRBJ2-7, is KAGVTQTPRYLIKTRGQQVTLSCSPISGHRSVSWYQQTPGQGLQFLFEYFSETQRNKGNFPGRFSGRQFSNSRSEMNVSTLELGDSALYLCASCPGDTNSYEQYFGPGTRLTVT.

The chain is built from TRBV19 and TRBJ2-2; D ambiguous. Germline CDR1 LNHDA, CDR2 SQIVND (reference sequence). V gave up 7 bases and J gave up 2 bases, with 11 bases separating them. The CDR3 covers 14 residues. The DNA of the CDR3 is TGTGCCAGTACCCCAGGCGGAAACACCGGGGAGCTGTTTTTT. It translates to CASTPGGNTGELFF. The variable domain in full, completed from reference TRBV19 and TRBJ2-2, reads DGGITQSPKYLFRKEGQNVTLSCEQNLNHDAMYWYRQDPGQGLRLIYYSQIVNDFQKGDIAEGYSVSREKKESFPLTVTSAQKNPTAFYLCASTPGGNTGELFFGEGSRLTVL.

V and J are TRBV19 and TRBJ1-2; D is possibly TRBD1 (5 bases). With 5 bases removed from V and 1 base from J, the gap between germline ends came to 11 bases. Germline CDR1 and CDR2: LNHDA and SQIVND (reference sequence). This CDR3 has 14 amino acids. CDR3 region: CASSLGTFNYGYTF. The CDR3 nucleotides read TGTGCCAGTAGTCTTGGGACCTTTAACTATGGCTACACCTTC. The full variable domain, rest sourced from reference TRBV19 and TRBJ1-2, is DGGITQSPKYLFRKEGQNVTLSCEQNLNHDAMYWYRQDPGQGLRLIYYSQIVNDFQKGDIAEGYSVSREKKESFPLTVTSAQKNPTAFYLCASSLGTFNYGYTFGSGTRLTVV.

The chain carries TRBV5-4 and TRBJ2-7; the match to TRBD2 covers 14 bases. The CDR3 has 16 residues. The germline CDR1 and CDR2 sequences are SGHNT and YYREEE (reference sequence). The junction had 7 bases not matched to a gene; V was cut back by 1 base and J by 7 bases. The CDR3 DNA sequence: TGTGCCAGCAGCTTGCCGACTAGCGGGAGGGCCTGGGAGCAGTACTTC. Protein: CASSLPTSGRAWEQYF.

This sequence joins TRBV4-2 and TRBJ1-4; 8 nucleotides agree with TRBD1. The germline CDR1 and CDR2 sequences are LGHNA and YNFKEQ. V shed 4 bases, J shed 6 bases, and the junction held 7 bases outside the gene matches. CDR3 length: 15 amino acids. CDR3 bases: TGTGCCAGCAGCCGCCAGACAGGGGTAGATGAAAAACTGTTTTTT. Translated, it gives CASSRQTGVDEKLFF.

As concerns this clone: Additional DNA sequences in this sample encode the identical CDR3. This chain uses TRBV5-1 with TRBJ1-1, with D unresolved. This CDR3 spans 13 amino acids. Trimming shortened V by 0 bases and J by 1 base, and 4 bases separated the two germline ends. CDR1 is SGHRS, CDR2 YFSETQ, per germline. The CDR3 DNA sequence: TGCGCCAGCAGCTTGGATTCGAACACTGAAGCTTTCTTT. As protein: CASSLDSNTEAFF.

The rearrangement links TRBV28 to TRBJ2-5; D is possibly TRBD1 (5 bases). CDR3 length: 14 amino acids. CDR1 is MDHEN and CDR2 is SYDVKM in the germline V gene. The V end lost 2 bases, the J end lost 0 bases, and 7 bases lay between the germline ends. CDR3 protein: CASSLHRYQETQYF. CDR3 bases: TGTGCCAGCAGTTTACACAGGTACCAAGAGACCCAGTACTTC.

Only one count was recorded for this clone. The chain carries TRBV19 and TRBJ2-1, with 14 bases that match TRBD2. The CDR3 covers 18 residues. After removal of 2 bases from V and 9 bases from J, the junction contained 12 bases not matched to a gene. Looked up from germline, CDR1 is LNHDA and CDR2 is SQIVND (reference sequence). The CDR3 nucleotides read TGTGCCAGTAGTATAAGGACCTCGGGACTAGCGGGAGTGGGTGAGCAGTTCTTC. Its translation is CASSIRTSGLAGVGEQFF.

V gene TRBV4-1 combines with J gene TRBJ2-7, with D uncertain. CDR1 and CDR2 from the germline V gene are MGHRA and YSYEKL. The length of the CDR3 is 13 residues. Deletions cut 2 bases from V and 1 base from J, with 6 bases between. The chain's CDR3 is CASSQPGSYEQYF. The CDR3 bases are TGCGCCAGCAGCCAACCCGGATCCTACGAGCAGTACTTC.

V is TRBV6-5 and J is TRBJ2-3; D not resolved. The CDR3 covers 11 residues. CDR1 MNHEY and CDR2 SVGAGI come from the germline V gene. The V end was cut by 7 bases, the J end by 5 bases, with 7 bases between. The DNA for the CDR3 is TGTGCCAGCACGCGCGGAGATACGCAGTATTTT. This gives the protein CASTRGDTQYF.

This chain uses TRBV19 with TRBJ2-1, with 9 positions matching TRBD2. Looked up from germline, CDR1 is LNHDA and CDR2 is SQIVND (reference sequence). J was trimmed by 7 bases and V by 5 bases; bases with no gene match: 9. This CDR3 is built from 15 residues. CDR3 sequence: CASSRREGVLNEQFF. Here the CDR3 DNA reads TGTGCCAGTAGTCGGCGGGAGGGCGTGTTGAATGAGCAGTTCTTC.

In regard to this clone: The sample holds other DNA sequences that translate to the same CDR3. The V and J genes are TRBV5-1 and TRBJ2-1, with 9 positions matching TRBD2. Germline values: CDR1 SGHRS, CDR2 YFSETQ. The CDR3 length is 15 residues. V trimming: 0 bases; J trimming: 7 bases; junction bases outside the gene matches: 5. In nucleotides, the CDR3 is TGCGCCAGCAGCTTGGCGACTAGCGGATATAATGAGCAGTTCTTC. Translation gives CASSLATSGYNEQFF.